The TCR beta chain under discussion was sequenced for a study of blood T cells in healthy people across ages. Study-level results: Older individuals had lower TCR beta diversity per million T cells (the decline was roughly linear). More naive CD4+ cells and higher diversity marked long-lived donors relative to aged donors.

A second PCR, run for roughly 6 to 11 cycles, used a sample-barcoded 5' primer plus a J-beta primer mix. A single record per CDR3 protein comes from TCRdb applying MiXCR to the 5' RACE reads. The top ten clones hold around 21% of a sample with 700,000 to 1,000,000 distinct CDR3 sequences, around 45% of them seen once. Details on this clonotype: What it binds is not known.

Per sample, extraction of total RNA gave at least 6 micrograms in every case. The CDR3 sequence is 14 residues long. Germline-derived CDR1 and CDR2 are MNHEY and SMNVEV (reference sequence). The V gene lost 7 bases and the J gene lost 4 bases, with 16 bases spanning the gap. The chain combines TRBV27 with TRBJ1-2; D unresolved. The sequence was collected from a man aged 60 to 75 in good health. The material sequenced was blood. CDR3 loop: CASKEAIEGYGYTF. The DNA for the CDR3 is TGTGCCAGCAAAGAGGCTATTGAGGGCTATGGCTACACCTTC.